A single sample gave rise to the 18 T cell receptor beta chains below, sequenced in a study of cytomegalovirus exposure and HLA in healthy donors. PCR was performed using 60 Vbeta and 13 Jbeta primers. Measured with immunoSEQ multiplex PCR; TCRdb has only the in-frame clones, and not every one. The sample consists of 150,000 to 200,000 clones, approximately 82% of them appearing once. The sample consisted of PBMCs. All receptors derive from a male donor in good health and CMV-seronegative.

The chain combines TRBV19 with TRBJ2-5; TRBD2 aligns across 13 bases. CDR3 length equals 16 residues. Germline values: CDR1 LNHDA, CDR2 SQIVND (reference sequence). Trimming removed 4 bases from V and 2 bases from J; junction bases left unmatched: 4. CDR3 coding DNA: TGTGCCAGTAGTAGGACGGGACTAGCGGGGCAAGAGACCCAGTACTTC. It encodes CASSRTGLAGQETQYF.

This sequence joins TRBV10-3 and TRBJ1-2; a possible D gene is TRBD1 (6 bases). The CDR3 consists of 14 residues. Germline V gives CDR1 ENHRY, CDR2 SYGVKD. With 10 bases removed from V and 3 bases from J, the gap between germline ends came to 18 bases. CDR3 protein: CASSAGTRDYGYTF. The CDR3 nucleotides are TGTGCCAGCTCGGCCGGGACACGGGACTATGGCTACACCTTC.

The CDR3 region is CASTKATAGANVLTF. The CDR3 region has the DNA TGTGCCAGTACAAAAGCGACGGCCGGGGCCAACGTCCTGACTTTC. The rearrangement uses TRBV19 and TRBJ2-6; no firm D call. V was shortened by 7 bases and J by 4 bases, with 14 bases between the two germline ends. The germline CDR1 and CDR2 sequences are LNHDA and SQIVND (reference sequence). This CDR3 contains 15 residues. Full variable domain (outside the CDR3, taken from reference TRBV19 and TRBJ2-6): DGGITQSPKYLFRKEGQNVTLSCEQNLNHDAMYWYRQDPGQGLRLIYYSQIVNDFQKGDIAEGYSVSREKKESFPLTVTSAQKNPTAFYLCASTKATAGANVLTFGAGSRLTVL.

CDR3 sequence (DNA): TGTGCCAGCAGTCCCAGACAGGGTATCTACGAGCAGTACTTC. Translated, it gives CASSPRQGIYEQYF. The chain is built from TRBV28 and TRBJ2-5; TRBD1 agrees at 7 bases. The J call may be in error: the DNA end matches TRBJ2-7 better. There are 14 residues in the CDR3. Germline values: CDR1 MDHEN, CDR2 SYDVKM.

The chain joins TRBV28 to TRBJ2-1, with 8 bases identical to TRBD1. CDR3 length equals 15 residues. The J segment lost 3 bases and the V segment lost 6 bases, leaving 7 bases of the junction unmatched. The germline gives CDR1 MDHEN, CDR2 SYDVKM. CDR3 amino acids: CASRNQGALYNEQFF. In DNA form, the CDR3 reads TGTGCCAGCAGAAACCAGGGGGCCCTCTACAATGAGCAGTTCTTC. Together with reference TRBV28 and TRBJ2-1, the CDR3 gives the full variable domain: DVKVTQSSRYLVKRTGEKVFLECVQDMDHENMFWYRQDPGLGLRLIYFSYDVKMKEKGDIPEGYSVSREKKERFSLILESASTNQTSMYLCASRNQGALYNEQFFGPGTRLTVL.

V and J are TRBV6-5 and TRBJ1-1; possibly TRBD1 for D (6 bases). V shed 11 bases and J shed 2 bases, with 15 bases lying between them. This CDR3 has 13 residues. The germline gives CDR1 MNHEY, CDR2 SVGAGI. CDR3 protein: CAAGGGRNTEAFF. In nucleotides, the CDR3 is TGTGCCGCGGGAGGGGGTCGAAACACTGAAGCTTTCTTT.

The J gene is TRBJ2-3, the V gene TRBV19, with 8 bases matching TRBD1. Germline CDR1 reads LNHDA; CDR2 reads SQIVND (reference sequence). Trimming cost V 4 bases and J 0 bases; bases outside gene matches: 3. The CDR3 extends over 15 amino acids. In nucleotides, the CDR3 is TGTGCCAGTAGTAGAGACAGGGGAAGCACAGATACGCAGTATTTT. Protein product: CASSRDRGSTDTQYF.

V gene TRBV27 combines with J gene TRBJ2-5; tentatively, D is TRBD1 (5 bases). The J call may be incorrect, as the DNA end agrees better with TRBJ2-7. Germline assignment: CDR1 MNHEY and CDR2 SMNVEV (reference sequence). This CDR3 comprises 12 residues. The CDR3 bases are TGTGCCAGCAGTTTCCAGGGCTACGAGCAGTACTTC. Protein product: CASSFQGYEQYF.

The CDR3 sequence: CASMAGSGNTIYF. The DNA for the CDR3 is TGTGCCAGCATGGCCGGGTCTGGAAACACCATATATTTT. The gene calls are TRBV28 and TRBJ1-3; D not certain. Germline V gives CDR1 MDHEN, CDR2 SYDVKM. The CDR3 extends over 13 amino acids. Trimming shortened V by 7 bases and J by 1 base, and 8 bases separated the two germline ends.

The rearrangement joins TRBV23-1 to TRBJ1-5; D is unresolved. TRBV23-1 is an ORF, with its function uncertain. The CDR3 runs 16 residues. Trimming removed 6 bases at V and 4 bases at J, with 19 bases between. The CDR3 is CASSQERGLRNQPQHF. DNA for the CDR3: TGCGCCAGCAGCCAAGAGCGTGGACTTCGGAATCAGCCCCAGCATTTT.

The chain has TRBV28 and TRBJ2-1, with TRBD2 matching over 7 bases. CDR3 length: 14 amino acids. The V and J ends lost 5 bases and 4 bases, in that order; junction bases with no gene match: 5. The germline V gene encodes CDR1 MDHEN and CDR2 SYDVKM. CDR3 nucleotides: TGTGCCAGCAGTGGACTAGATAAATACAATGAGCAGTTCTTC. It specifies CASSGLDKYNEQFF.

This clone has only a few counts. V is TRBV7-2 and J is TRBJ2-3, with TRBD2 as a possible D gene (6 bases). Trimming removed 0 bases from V and 2 bases from J, with 9 bases in between. Per the germline V gene, CDR1 is SGHTA and CDR2 is FQGNSA. The CDR3 sequence is 15 residues long. CDR3 in amino acids: CASSLAGSPTDTQYF. CDR3 nucleotide sequence: TGTGCCAGCAGCTTAGCCGGGAGTCCCACAGATACGCAGTATTTT.

J is TRBJ2-1 and V is TRBV5-1; 9 bases are shared with TRBD2. Looked up from germline, CDR1 is SGHRS and CDR2 is YFSETQ. The CDR3 has 17 residues. After removal of 4 bases from V and 3 bases from J, the junction contained 11 bases not matched to a gene. The CDR3 bases are TGCGCCAGCAGCGTTCCCGGTGGTAGCGGGAGCTACAATGAGCAGTTCTTC. This sequence encodes CASSVPGGSGSYNEQFF.

This chain uses TRBV7-9 with TRBJ1-2; the match to TRBD1 covers 8 bases. The CDR3 runs 15 residues. Trimming cost V 5 bases and J 3 bases; bases outside gene matches: 8. The germline CDR1 and CDR2 sequences are SEHNR and FQNEAQ (reference sequence). The CDR3, as DNA: TGTGCCAGCAGCCGCCCGGACAGGGTGGACTATGGCTACACCTTC. Protein sequence: CASSRPDRVDYGYTF.

V and J are TRBV19 and TRBJ1-5; TRBD1 matches 9 bases. Per the germline V gene, CDR1 is LNHDA and CDR2 is SQIVND (reference sequence). This CDR3 comprises 15 residues. The J segment lost 6 bases and the V segment lost 3 bases, leaving 6 bases of the junction unmatched. The CDR3 loop is CASSISTGGFQPQHF. Here the CDR3 DNA reads TGTGCCAGTAGTATCTCCACAGGGGGCTTTCAGCCCCAGCATTTT.

V is TRBV6-1 and J is TRBJ2-7; TRBD2 matches at 7 bases. V gave up 2 bases and J gave up 6 bases; unmatched junction bases: 10. CDR3 size: 15 residues. Germline V lookup: CDR1 MNHNS, CDR2 SASEGT. CDR3 protein: CASSELRGGGGEQYF. CDR3 DNA: TGTGCCAGCAGTGAATTGCGCGGGGGAGGAGGCGAGCAGTACTTC.

In DNA, the CDR3 is TGTGCCTGGAACCCCCACCAGGGGTTGGGCTACACCTTC. Residues: CAWNPHQGLGYTF. The chain links TRBV30 to TRBJ1-2, with D perhaps TRBD1 (6 bases). V was trimmed by 4 bases and J by 8 bases, leaving 17 bases between them. Germline V gene data show CDR1 as GTSNPN and CDR2 as SVGIG (reference sequence). This CDR3 spans 13 amino acids.

V and J are TRBV7-8 and TRBJ2-2, with 11 bases fitting TRBD2. V lost 0 bases and J lost 7; bases outside the gene matches: 10. Per germline, CDR1 SGHVS and CDR2 FQNEAQ. This CDR3 is built from 18 residues. The DNA for the CDR3 is TGTGCCAGCAGCTTAGCGCTAGTAGCGGGGGGGCATATCGGGGAGCTGTTTTTT. It codes for CASSLALVAGGHIGELFF.